Many counts were recorded for the clone carrying this T cell receptor (beta chain). The antigen is unknown. The data were taken from a study of neurological immune-mediated disorders. Study observations and caveats: TCR clonal expansion peaked in HTLV-1-associated myelopathy patients and was lowest in multiple sclerosis patients.

The time point here: longitudinal time-point 3. Among the participants, healthy controls were blood bank volunteers in Maryland, USA. TCRdb analysed the 5' RACE reads with MiXCR anew, one entry per CDR3 protein. The sample lists about 45,000 distinct CDR3 sequences; 13% were seen once. The source is a man aged 25 to 45 in good health. The source material was PBMCs.

CDR3 DNA sequence: TGCAGCGTCAAACATCTGACTGACCCATCTAATGAAAAACTGTTTTTT. The encoded protein is CSVKHLTDPSNEKLFF. This chain joins TRBV29-1 and TRBJ1-4; D not resolved. CDR3 length: 16 residues. V was shortened by 6 bases and J by 3 bases, with 20 bases between the two germline ends. From germline, CDR1 is SQVTM and CDR2 ANQGSEA.